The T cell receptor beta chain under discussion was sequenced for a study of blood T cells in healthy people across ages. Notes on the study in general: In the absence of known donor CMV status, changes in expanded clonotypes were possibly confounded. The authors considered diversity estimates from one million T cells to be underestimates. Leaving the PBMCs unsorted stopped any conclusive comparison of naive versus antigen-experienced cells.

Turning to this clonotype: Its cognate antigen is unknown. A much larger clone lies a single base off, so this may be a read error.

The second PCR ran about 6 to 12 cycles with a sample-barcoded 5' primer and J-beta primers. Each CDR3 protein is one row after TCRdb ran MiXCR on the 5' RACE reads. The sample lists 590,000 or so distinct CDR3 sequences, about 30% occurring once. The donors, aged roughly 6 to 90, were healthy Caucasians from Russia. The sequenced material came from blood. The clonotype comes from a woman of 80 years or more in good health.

The CDR3 region is CVSSPAGGYQETQYF. The DNA of the CDR3 is TGTGTCAGCAGCCCAGCGGGGGGGTACCAAGAGACCCAGTACTTC. The chain employs TRBV4-2 and TRBJ2-5; TRBD2 matches 10 bases. The CDR3 has 15 residues. Germline CDR1 and CDR2: LGHNA and YNFKEQ.